Presented here are 18 T cell receptor beta chains from one specimen sequenced in a study of Ad26.COV2.S vaccination and SARS-CoV-2 variants. Treatment: around 19 received Ad26.COV2.S at low or high dose, single or two shots; five or six received placebo; per-sample allocation not given. At day 63 after the first vaccine or placebo injection, samples were drawn. Sequencing used immunoSEQ multiplex PCR; TCRdb keeps in-frame clones, though not all of them. The sample holds 380,000 or so clones, 80% to 90% seen once. Here the sequenced sample was peripheral blood, taken in a trial of Ad26.COV2.S vaccine versus placebo. The origin of the receptors is a person aged 18-65 years who received the Ad26.COV2.S COVID-19 vaccine or a placebo.

The sample holds one count of this clone. V gene TRBV12-3 or TRBV12-4 combines with J gene TRBJ1-1; 8 bases align to TRBD1. J was trimmed by 3 bases and V by 7 bases; bases with no gene match: 4. The CDR3 sequence is 13 residues long. The CDR3, as DNA: TGTGCCAGCAAACTACAGGGGGACACTGAAGCTTTCTTT. This gives the protein CASKLQGDTEAFF.

This chain uses TRBV14 with TRBJ1-2, with 7 bases matching TRBD1. The CDR3 is 13 residues long. Germline assignment: CDR1 SGHDN and CDR2 FVKESK. Unmatched junction bases numbered 4, after V lost 1 base and J lost 8 bases. In DNA form, the CDR3 reads TGTGCCAGCAGCCAAGCGGGACAGCGAGGCTACACCTTC. Translated, it gives CASSQAGQRGYTF.

V usage is TRBV7-9 and J usage is TRBJ2-5; D remains unclear. V shed 0 bases and J shed 5 bases, with 7 bases lying between them. The CDR3 extends over 13 amino acids. Germline-derived CDR1 and CDR2 are SEHNR and FQNEAQ (reference sequence). The CDR3, as DNA: TGTGCCAGCAGCTTAGCAGGGATGGAGACCCAGTACTTC. This sequence encodes CASSLAGMETQYF.

This clone was counted only a few times. The J gene is TRBJ1-1, the V gene TRBV7-6; 7 bases fit TRBD1. Germline values: CDR1 SGHVS, CDR2 FNYEAQ. The CDR3 is made up of 16 amino acids. V shed 5 bases and J 6 bases; nucleotides not matched to a gene: 15. CDR3 nucleotide sequence: TGTGCCAGCAGCGCACCCCCAGGGGGAGTTTCCGCTGAAGCTTTCTTT. Its protein is CASSAPPGGVSAEAFF.

This sequence joins TRBV11-2 and TRBJ2-7; D gene unclear. The germline V gene has CDR1 SGHAT and CDR2 FQNNGV. The CDR3 covers 11 residues. Deletions cut 2 bases from V and 4 bases from J, with 3 bases between. DNA for the CDR3: TGTGCCAGCAGCTTACTATACGAGCAGTACTTC. It yields the protein CASSLLYEQYF.

The chain carries TRBV3-1 (or the pseudogene TRBV3-2) and TRBJ2-7; 8 positions agree with TRBD2. Trimming cost V 6 bases and J 3 bases; bases outside gene matches: 10. The CDR3 runs 15 residues. Germline V gene data show CDR1 as LGHDT and CDR2 as YNNKEL (reference sequence). The CDR3 DNA sequence: TGTGCCAGCAGTAAGATACTAGCGGTGATCTACGAGCAGTACTTC. It encodes CASSKILAVIYEQYF.

The V and J genes are TRBV6-6 and TRBJ2-7, with 7 bases that match TRBD1. The CDR3 spans 15 residues. Germline-derived CDR1 and CDR2 are MNHNY and SVGAGI (reference sequence). J lost 2 bases, V lost 5 bases, and 9 bases had no gene match. This CDR3 is CASSGTGASPYEQYF. The CDR3 DNA is TGTGCCAGCAGTGGCACAGGGGCCTCTCCCTACGAGCAGTACTTC.

Here the CDR3 reads CASSLDRVRGEAFF. The CDR3 nucleotides read TGTGCCAGCAGCTTAGATCGGGTAAGGGGAGAAGCTTTCTTT. The chain combines TRBV11-2 with TRBJ1-1, with a weak D call TRBD1 (5 bases). V shed 0 bases and J shed 8 bases, with 13 bases lying between them. This CDR3 is 14 amino acids long. The germline gives CDR1 SGHAT, CDR2 FQNNGV. The full variable domain, in which reference TRBV11-2 and TRBJ1-1 provide the parts outside the CDR3, is EAGVAQSPRYKIIEKRQSVAFWCNPISGHATLYWYQQILGQGPKLLIQFQNNGVVDDSQLPKDRFSAERLKGVDSTLKIQPAKLEDSAVYLCASSLDRVRGEAFFGQGTRLTVV.

Comments on this clone: The identical CDR3 is also encoded by other nucleotide sequences in the sample. The chain carries TRBV5-1 and TRBJ1-1; 7 bases are a match to TRBD1. Trimming took 1 base from V and 1 from J; bases not matched to a gene: 1. Germline lookup yields CDR1 SGHRS and CDR2 YFSETQ. The CDR3 consists of 14 residues. CDR3 bases: TGCGCCAGCAGCTTGAGGACAGGGAACACTGAAGCTTTCTTT. This encodes CASSLRTGNTEAFF.

This chain connects TRBV7-9 to TRBJ2-3, with D possibly matching TRBD1 (5 bases). Germline CDR1 and CDR2: SEHNR and FQNEAQ (reference sequence). The CDR3 sequence is 16 residues long. V was pared by 4 bases and J by 3 bases, with 17 bases between. The DNA of the CDR3 is TGTGCCAGCAGCTCACCCCAGGGATGGGGTACAGATACGCAGTATTTT. Translating gives CASSSPQGWGTDTQYF.

The rearrangement joins TRBV10-3 to TRBJ2-2; 12 nucleotides match TRBD2. Germline V gene lookup returns CDR1 ENHRY and CDR2 SYGVKD. The CDR3 loop spans 14 amino acids. The ends lost 11 bases at V and 6 bases at J; junction bases unmatched: 7. The CDR3 spells CAAALAGGSGELFF. In nucleotides, the CDR3 is TGTGCCGCCGCCCTAGCGGGAGGGTCCGGGGAGCTGTTTTTT.

The rearrangement uses TRBV5-6 and TRBJ2-5; D may be TRBD1 or TRBD2 (5 bases each). The ends were cut back, 3 bases at V and 2 bases at J, with 14 bases in the middle. The germline V gene encodes CDR1 SGHDT and CDR2 YYEEEE. The CDR3 sequence is 15 residues long. The CDR3 protein is CASSWTTGGQETQYF. The CDR3, as DNA: TGTGCCAGCAGCTGGACAACCGGCGGGCAAGAGACCCAGTACTTC.

V and J are TRBV3-1 (or the pseudogene TRBV3-2) and TRBJ2-7; 8 bases agree with TRBD1. Germline V CDR1 and CDR2: LGHDT, YNNKEL (reference sequence). The length of the CDR3 is 13 residues. V gave up 9 bases and J gave up 0 bases; unmatched junction bases: 4. The CDR3 bases are TGTGCCAGTCGTACAGGGGGCTCCTACGAGCAGTACTTC. Amino acids: CASRTGGSYEQYF.

This chain connects TRBV11-3 to TRBJ2-7; no reliable D call. The germline V gene has CDR1 SGHNT and CDR2 YENEEA. V shed 1 base and J shed 5 bases, with 12 bases lying between them. The CDR3 length is 14 residues. The CDR3 reads CASSLGIGPHEQYF. As DNA, the CDR3 is TGTGCCAGCAGCTTAGGCATAGGACCCCACGAGCAGTACTTC.

This chain links TRBV27 with TRBJ2-3; 9 bases map to TRBD1. Germline lookup yields CDR1 MNHEY and CDR2 SMNVEV (reference sequence). The CDR3 covers 15 residues. V was clipped by 3 bases and J by 1 base; unmatched bases: 2. In nucleotides, the CDR3 is TGTGCCAGCAGTTTGGGACAGGGAGGCACAGATACGCAGTATTTT. This encodes CASSLGQGGTDTQYF.

This chain connects TRBV7-8 to TRBJ2-3; 7 bases match TRBD1. Unmatched junction bases numbered 11, after V lost 2 bases and J lost 3 bases. The length of the CDR3 is 17 residues. Germline V gives CDR1 SGHVS, CDR2 FQNEAQ. The CDR3 coding sequence is TGTGCCAGCAGCTTAAAAATTGGACAGGCAGGTACAGATACGCAGTATTTT. Translating gives CASSLKIGQAGTDTQYF.

The gene calls are TRBV12-3 or TRBV12-4 and TRBJ2-5; the match to TRBD2 covers 14 bases. The CDR3 contains 13 residues. Trimming at V came to 6 bases and at J to 8 bases, leaving 2 bases not matched to a gene. Here the CDR3 DNA reads TGTGCCAGCAGGGGGACTAGCGGGAGTACCCAGTACTTC. This sequence encodes CASRGTSGSTQYF.

The rearrangement joins TRBV6-5 to TRBJ2-7; D gene uncertain. This CDR3 region has 15 residues. Germline V gene data show CDR1 as MNHEY and CDR2 as SVGAGI. Between the trimmed V and J ends, which lost 2 bases and 2 bases, there was a span of 13 bases. CDR3 bases: TGTGCCAGCAGTTACAATAGTGGTGCGACCTACGAGCAGTACTTC. Residues: CASSYNSGATYEQYF.